The clone carrying this TCR beta chain was detected many times. What it recognizes is unknown. The germline gives CDR1 LGHDT, CDR2 YNNKEL (reference sequence). This CDR3 region has 11 residues. Between the trimmed V and J ends, which lost 5 bases and 3 bases, there was a span of 5 bases. TCR cDNA, made by 5'RACE template switching, carried an added universal primer site and UMIs. TCRdb re-analysed the 5' RACE reads in MiXCR, keeping a single row per CDR3 protein. The data contain about 400,000 distinct CDR3 sequences, roughly 6.1% of them singletons. This entry comes from a study of T cells after yellow fever vaccination. The study's findings and limits: Primary-vaccination clones mostly resurfaced post-booster (just under 98% CD4, under 90% CD8). FACS-sorted repertoires could contain abundant clonotypes contaminating from the bulk population.

The gene calls are TRBV3-1 and TRBJ2-7; unclear D gene. The clonotype originates from a man younger than 40 who received the YFV17D yellow fever vaccine. Sequenced here: PBMCs, sampled 5 days after the yellow fever booster vaccination. CDR3 sequence reads: CASSRVYEQYF. The DNA of the CDR3 is TGTGCCAGCAGCAGGGTCTACGAGCAGTACTTC.